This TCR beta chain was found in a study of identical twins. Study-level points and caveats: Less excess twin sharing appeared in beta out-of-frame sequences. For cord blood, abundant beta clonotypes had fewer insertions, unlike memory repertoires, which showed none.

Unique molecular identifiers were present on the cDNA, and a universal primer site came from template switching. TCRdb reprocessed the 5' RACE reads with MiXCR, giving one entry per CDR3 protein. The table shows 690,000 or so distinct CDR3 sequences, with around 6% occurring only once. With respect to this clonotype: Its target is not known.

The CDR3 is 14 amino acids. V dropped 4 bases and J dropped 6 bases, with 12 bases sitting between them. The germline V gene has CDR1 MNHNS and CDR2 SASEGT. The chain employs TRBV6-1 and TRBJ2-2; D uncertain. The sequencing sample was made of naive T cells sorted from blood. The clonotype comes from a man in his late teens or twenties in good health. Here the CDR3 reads CASSATLGSGELFF. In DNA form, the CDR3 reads TGTGCCAGCAGTGCAACCTTGGGATCCGGGGAGCTGTTTTTT.